One sample yielded the 31 T cell receptor beta chains listed below, sequenced in a study of T-cell memory formation after mild COVID-19. TCRdb passed the 5' RACE reads through MiXCR, listing each CDR3 protein once. The table lists some 350,000 distinct CDR3 sequences, about 15% of them singletons. The sample comprised PBMCs or a T cell subset sorted from them (not recorded which). The receptors come from a man younger than 30 who had mild COVID-19 (a few samples of this study predate the infection). Cell type and time point are not known.

V usage is TRBV4-1 and J usage is TRBJ1-6, with a tentative D call TRBD1 (6 bases). The length of the CDR3 is 15 residues. V gave up 1 base and J gave up 10 bases, with 14 bases separating them. Per germline, CDR1 MGHRA and CDR2 YSYEKL. This CDR3 is CASSQATGIWSPLHF. In DNA form, the CDR3 reads TGCGCCAGCAGCCAAGCAACAGGGATATGGTCACCCCTCCACTTT.

The V call is TRBV7-2, the J call TRBJ1-2; D is unclear. The CDR3 runs 13 residues. In germline, CDR1 is SGHTA, CDR2 FQGNSA. Trimming shortened V by 1 base and J by 7 bases, and 10 bases separated the two germline ends. Here the CDR3 reads CASSLEVGVGYTF. The CDR3 bases are TGTGCCAGCAGCTTAGAAGTCGGTGTTGGCTACACCTTC.

The V call is TRBV28, the J call TRBJ1-5, with unresolved D. V lost 6 bases and J 5 bases, leaving 20 bases between the germline ends. The CDR3 has 16 amino acids. Per the germline V gene, CDR1 is MDHEN and CDR2 is SYDVKM. CDR3 region: CASSPLFMVLYQPQHF. Written as DNA, the CDR3 is TGTGCCAGCAGCCCTTTGTTCATGGTTTTGTATCAGCCCCAGCATTTT.

V gene TRBV20-1 combines with J gene TRBJ2-3, with D perhaps matching TRBD2 (7 bases). The CDR3 covers 13 residues. CDR1 is DFQATT, CDR2 SNEGSKA, per germline (reference sequence). The CDR3 DNA reads TGCAGCTTAAACCGGGGGGCCGGGGATACGCAGTATTTT. Amino acids: CSLNRGAGDTQYF.

This clonotype was detected a few times. The chain combines TRBV11-3 with TRBJ2-4; 9 bases are a match to TRBD1. Germline CDR1 and CDR2: SGHNT and YENEEA. CDR3 length: 15 amino acids. The V segment lost 1 base and the J segment 8 bases; nucleotides outside the gene matches: 6. CDR3 sequence (DNA): TGTGCCAGCAGCTTAGGGGAGGGACAGGGCCACATTCAGTACTTC. Its translation: CASSLGEGQGHIQYF.

Only a few counts were recorded for this clonotype. The rearrangement joins TRBV11-2 to TRBJ2-7, with 7 bases fitting TRBD1. Germline loops: CDR1 SGHAT, CDR2 FQNNGV. CDR3 size: 15 residues. The ends lost 1 base at V and 4 bases at J; junction bases unmatched: 7. CDR3 in DNA: TGTGCCAGCAGCTTAGGGGAAGGGGGCATATACGAGCAGTACTTC. Its translation is CASSLGEGGIYEQYF.

The V call is TRBV7-3, the J call TRBJ2-1; D gene uncertain. The CDR3 totals 13 residues. The V end lost 0 bases, the J end lost 8 bases, and 8 bases lay between the germline ends. Germline CDR1 reads SGHTA; CDR2 reads FQGTGA. The CDR3 sequence: CASSLTGRDEQFF. The CDR3 DNA sequence: TGTGCCAGCAGCTTAACGGGTAGGGATGAGCAGTTCTTC.

The gene calls are TRBV12-5 and TRBJ1-1; D might be TRBD1 (6 bases). With 6 bases removed from V and 1 base from J, the gap between germline ends came to 9 bases. The CDR3 totals 13 residues. CDR1 is LGHNT and CDR2 is FRNRAP in the germline V gene. CDR3 region: CASGLGQNTEAFF. The DNA of the CDR3 is TGTGCTAGTGGCCTGGGACAGAACACTGAAGCTTTCTTT. The full variable domain, its missing parts supplied by reference TRBV12-5 and TRBJ1-1, is DARVTQTPRHKVTEMGQEVTMRCQPILGHNTVFWYRQTMMQGLELLAYFRNRAPLDDSGMPKDRFSAEMPDATLATLKIQPSEPRDSAVYFCASGLGQNTEAFFGQGTRLTVV.

Many counts were recorded for this clonotype. V is TRBV7-2 and J is TRBJ1-2; D is unclear. This CDR3 region has 12 residues. With 2 bases removed from V and 6 bases from J, the gap between germline ends came to 7 bases. CDR1 is SGHTA, CDR2 FQGNSA, per germline. CDR3 DNA sequence: TGTGCCAGCAGCTTACTTTGGGATGGCTACACCTTC. This codes for CASSLLWDGYTF.

V and J are TRBV7-6 and TRBJ2-1; 7 bases fit TRBD1. There are 14 residues in the CDR3. Trimming at V came to 5 bases and at J to 8 bases, leaving 9 bases not matched to a gene. Per germline, CDR1 SGHVS and CDR2 FNYEAQ. CDR3 region: CASSHSGTVDEQFF. CDR3 sequence (DNA): TGTGCCAGCAGCCATTCCGGGACAGTGGATGAGCAGTTCTTC.

In its sample, this clonotype was seen a few times. In nucleotides, the CDR3 is TGCGCCAGCAGTGATACGGGCGCATCCTACGAGCAGTACTTC. It specifies CASSDTGASYEQYF. The chain uses TRBV10-1 and TRBJ2-7; no definite D call. V lost 3 bases and J 1 base, leaving 10 bases between the germline ends. This CDR3 is 14 amino acids long. Germline CDR1 WNHNN, CDR2 SYGVQD (reference sequence).

The chain couples TRBV28 to TRBJ1-6; the match to TRBD1 covers 7 bases. Germline CDR1 and CDR2: MDHEN and SYDVKM. With 3 bases clipped from V and 5 bases from J, the junction kept 4 bases outside the gene matches. The CDR3 spans 15 residues. The CDR3 DNA reads TGTGCCAGCAGTTTCGGGGGACAGAATAATTCACCCCTCCACTTT. Protein: CASSFGGQNNSPLHF.

The genes are TRBV18 and TRBJ1-6; 7 bases align to TRBD1. This CDR3 spans 14 amino acids. Germline loops: CDR1 KGHSH, CDR2 LQKENI. V trimming: 6 bases; J trimming: 8 bases; junction bases outside the gene matches: 7. Here the CDR3 DNA reads TGTGCCAGCTCCGGCAGGGGGTTGGATTCACCCCTCCACTTT. This codes for CASSGRGLDSPLHF.

The chain couples TRBV6-2 or TRBV6-3 to TRBJ1-1, with D unclear. This CDR3 region has 12 residues. From germline, CDR1 is MNHEY and CDR2 SVGEGT. V was trimmed by 6 bases and J by 3 bases, leaving 8 bases between them. The CDR3 DNA is TGTGCCAGCAGGCCGGGGTACACTGAAGCTTTCTTT. Its translation: CASRPGYTEAFF.

This clonotype was seen only a few times. This chain links TRBV6-4 with TRBJ2-1; no clear D. V lost 0 bases, J lost 7 bases, and 4 bases lay in between. The CDR3 loop spans 12 amino acids. CDR1 is MRHNA and CDR2 is SNTAGT in the germline V gene. CDR3 sequence (DNA): TGTGCCAGCAGTGACTCTGAGAATGAGCAGTTCTTC. It translates to CASSDSENEQFF.

The gene calls are TRBV20-1 and TRBJ1-2; the match to TRBD1 covers 10 bases. V lost 6 bases, J lost 6 bases, and 7 bases stayed unmatched. Germline-derived CDR1 and CDR2 are DFQATT and SNEGSKA (reference sequence). CDR3 size: 13 residues. Written as DNA, the CDR3 is TGCAGTGCAGTCCGGGACAGGGGAGATGGCTACACCTTC. It yields the protein CSAVRDRGDGYTF.

The CDR3 protein is CASSLISDEQFF. The CDR3 nucleotides are TGTGCCAGCAGCTTAATTTCAGATGAGCAGTTCTTC. V and J are TRBV7-9 and TRBJ2-1; no clear D. V was cut by 2 bases and J by 8 bases, with 7 bases left in between. There are 12 residues in the CDR3. CDR1 and CDR2 (germline): SEHNR, FQNEAQ (reference sequence).

The chain uses TRBV7-2 and TRBJ2-3, with D uncertain. The CDR3 loop spans 16 amino acids. V lost 1 base to trimming and J lost 1 base, with 12 bases between them. The V gene's germline CDR1 is SGHTA and CDR2 FQGNSA. CDR3 nucleotides: TGTGCCAGCAGCTTAGGGAGCCACCTTCGCACAGATACGCAGTATTTT. Amino acids: CASSLGSHLRTDTQYF.

Only a few counts were recorded for this clonotype. The chain uses TRBV5-1 and TRBJ1-1; 11 bases align to TRBD1. Germline loops: CDR1 SGHRS, CDR2 YFSETQ. The junction had 8 bases not matched to a gene; V was cut back by 0 bases and J by 7 bases. The length of the CDR3 is 16 residues. Written as DNA, the CDR3 is TGCGCCAGCAGCTTGGGGACAGGGGGCGAATGGGGTGAAGCTTTCTTT. Residues: CASSLGTGGEWGEAFF. Full variable domain (outside the CDR3, taken from reference TRBV5-1 and TRBJ1-1): KAGVTQTPRYLIKTRGQQVTLSCSPISGHRSVSWYQQTPGQGLQFLFEYFSETQRNKGNFPGRFSGRQFSNSRSEMNVSTLELGDSALYLCASSLGTGGEWGEAFFGQGTRLTVV.

This clonotype was detected many times. The chain employs TRBV3-1 and TRBJ2-1, with 10 bases matching TRBD1. In germline, CDR1 is LGHDT, CDR2 YNNKEL (reference sequence). CDR3 length equals 16 residues. V was pared by 4 bases and J by 5 bases, with 8 bases of the junction left unmatched. CDR3 DNA sequence: TGTGCCAGCAGCCGATCCGGGACAGGGGCGAACAATGAGCAGTTCTTC. Its translation is CASSRSGTGANNEQFF.

This clonotype has just a few counts. V gene TRBV4-3 combines with J gene TRBJ1-1; D is unclear. Germline CDR1 is LGHNA and CDR2 is YSLEER. The length of the CDR3 is 15 residues. V lost 0 bases and J 3 bases, leaving 11 bases between the germline ends. As DNA, the CDR3 is TGCGCCAGCAGCCAAGATTTTGGTATCTACACTGAAGCTTTCTTT. Translating gives CASSQDFGIYTEAFF.

The chain links TRBV10-3 to TRBJ2-2; TRBD1 matches at 7 bases. Germline V CDR1 and CDR2: ENHRY, SYGVKD. This CDR3 is 14 amino acids long. After removal of 9 bases from V and 4 bases from J, the junction contained 8 bases not matched to a gene. The CDR3 DNA follows: TGTGCCATAACCCCGAGACAGGGCACCGGGGAGCTGTTTTTT. The encoded protein is CAITPRQGTGELFF.

In this sample, this clonotype turned up many times. The V and J genes are TRBV6-5 and TRBJ1-2; 7 nucleotides align to TRBD1. CDR3 length: 12 residues. V lost 8 bases and J lost 8; bases outside the gene matches: 8. Germline V gene sequence: CDR1 MNHEY, CDR2 SVGAGI. The CDR3 reads CASQGDKGGYTF. The CDR3 DNA is TGTGCCAGCCAGGGGGACAAAGGCGGCTACACCTTC.

This clonotype was detected only a few times. This chain connects TRBV2 to TRBJ1-1, with TRBD1 identical over 8 bases. The CDR3 has 13 amino acids. Germline lookup yields CDR1 SNHLY and CDR2 FYNNEI. With V trimmed by 6 bases and J by 4 bases, 4 bases remained unmatched. CDR3 residues: CASRGTGGTEAFF. CDR3 DNA: TGTGCCAGCAGAGGCACAGGGGGCACTGAAGCTTTCTTT.

This rearrangement joins TRBV7-2 to TRBJ2-5, with TRBD2 matching over 7 bases. The CDR3 spans 14 residues. V was pared by 3 bases and J by 1 base, with 2 bases of the junction left unmatched. Germline V gene lookup returns CDR1 SGHTA and CDR2 FQGNSA. This CDR3 reads CASSFGGFQETQYF. The CDR3 DNA reads TGTGCCAGCAGCTTCGGGGGGTTCCAAGAGACCCAGTACTTC.

V gene TRBV29-1 combines with J gene TRBJ1-2; weak D call: TRBD1 (6 bases). This CDR3 has 12 amino acids. The V gene lost 1 base and the J gene lost 8 bases, with 11 bases spanning the gap. Germline V gene data show CDR1 as SQVTM and CDR2 as ANQGSEA. This CDR3 reads CSVEGGGQGYTF. The CDR3, as DNA: TGCAGCGTTGAAGGCGGCGGACAGGGCTACACCTTC.

Only a few counts were recorded for this clonotype. This rearrangement joins TRBV20-1 to TRBJ2-1, with D unclear. Germline values: CDR1 DFQATT, CDR2 SNEGSKA (reference sequence). V lost 1 base and J lost 7, with 8 bases in between. The CDR3 has 12 amino acids. CDR3 DNA sequence: TGCAGTGCTAGAGGTCAGCAAAATGAGCAGTTCTTC. Translated: CSARGQQNEQFF.

Concerning this clonotype: One end of the junction is discordant with germline, which a read error may explain. The J gene is TRBJ1-2, the V gene TRBV5-1; D gene uncertain. This CDR3 spans 18 amino acids. Germline CDR1 reads SGHRS; CDR2 reads YFSETQ. CDR3 nucleotide sequence: TGCGCCAGCAGTTTGGACGGACCTGGAAAACCCACTAACTATGGCTACACCTTC. As protein: CASSLDGPGKPTNYGYTF.

For this clonotype: The junction differs from germline at one of its ends, possibly a read error. The rearrangement links TRBV7-7 to TRBJ2-1, with D possibly matching TRBD2 (6 bases). CDR1 is SSHAT and CDR2 is FNYEAQ in the germline V gene (reference sequence). The CDR3 contains 14 residues. The CDR3 protein is CASSLVGTGDEQFF. CDR3 nucleotides: TGTGCTAGCAGCTTAGTTGGGACGGGGGATGAGCAGTTCTTC. Drawing the rest from reference TRBV7-7 and TRBJ2-1, the complete variable domain is GAGVSQSPRYKVTKRGQDVTLRCDPISSHATLYWYQQALGQGPEFLTYFNYEAQPDKSGLPSDRFSAERPEGSISTLTIQRTEQRDSAMYRCASSLVGTGDEQFFGPGTRLTVL.

The sample holds a few counts of this clonotype. V gene TRBV19 combines with J gene TRBJ2-7, with 7 bases lining up with TRBD1. There are 15 residues in the CDR3. Looked up from germline, CDR1 is LNHDA and CDR2 is SQIVND (reference sequence). V dropped 2 bases and J dropped 7; count of bases not matched to a gene: 11. The CDR3 nucleotides read TGTGCCAGTAGTATATCGCCGGGACAGTTTGAGGAGCAGTACTTC. Residues: CASSISPGQFEEQYF.

The CDR3 sequence is CTSSSQSNYEQYV. As DNA, the CDR3 is TGTACCAGCAGCTCCCAGAGTAACTACGAGCAGTACGTC. J is TRBJ2-7 and V is TRBV7-9, with D hard to call. CDR3 size: 13 residues. Germline CDR1 is SEHNR and CDR2 is FQNEAQ (reference sequence).